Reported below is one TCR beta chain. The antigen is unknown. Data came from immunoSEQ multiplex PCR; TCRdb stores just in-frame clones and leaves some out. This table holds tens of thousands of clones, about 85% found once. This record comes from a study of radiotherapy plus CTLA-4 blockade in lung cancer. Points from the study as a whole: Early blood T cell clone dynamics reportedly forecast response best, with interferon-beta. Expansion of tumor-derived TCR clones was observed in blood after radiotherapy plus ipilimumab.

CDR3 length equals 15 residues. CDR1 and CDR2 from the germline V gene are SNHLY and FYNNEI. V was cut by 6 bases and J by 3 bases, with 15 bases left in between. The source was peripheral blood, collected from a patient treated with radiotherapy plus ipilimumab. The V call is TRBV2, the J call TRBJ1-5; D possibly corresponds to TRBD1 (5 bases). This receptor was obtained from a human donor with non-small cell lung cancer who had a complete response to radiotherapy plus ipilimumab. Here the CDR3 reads CASSQDPGSNQPQHF. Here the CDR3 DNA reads TGTGCCAGCAGCCAAGACCCAGGGTCCAATCAGCCCCAGCATTTT.